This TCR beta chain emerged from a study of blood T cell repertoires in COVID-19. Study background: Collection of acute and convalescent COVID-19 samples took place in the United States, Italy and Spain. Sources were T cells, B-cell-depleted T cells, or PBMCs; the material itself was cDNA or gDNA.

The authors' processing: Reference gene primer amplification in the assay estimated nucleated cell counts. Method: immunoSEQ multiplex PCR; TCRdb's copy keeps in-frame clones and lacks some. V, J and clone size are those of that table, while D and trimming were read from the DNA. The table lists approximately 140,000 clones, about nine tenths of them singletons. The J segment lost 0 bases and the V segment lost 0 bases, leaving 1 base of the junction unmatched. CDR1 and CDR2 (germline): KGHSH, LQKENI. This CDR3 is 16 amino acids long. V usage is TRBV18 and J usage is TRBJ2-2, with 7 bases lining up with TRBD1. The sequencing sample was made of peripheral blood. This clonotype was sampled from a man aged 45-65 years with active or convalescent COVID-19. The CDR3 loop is CASSPPGTANTGELFF. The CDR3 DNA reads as TGTGCCAGCTCACCACCTGGGACAGCGAACACCGGGGAGCTGTTTTTT.